Presented here are 27 T cell receptor beta chains from one specimen sequenced in a study of technical replicates of blood from a handful of donors. Method: immunoSEQ multiplex PCR; TCRdb's copy keeps in-frame clones and lacks some. The table records more than 95,000 clones, 95% of them present only once. The sample was T cells isolated from PBMCs. The receptors stem from a human donor in good health.

The chain joins TRBV28 to TRBJ2-7; 11 bases fit TRBD2. The germline gives CDR1 MDHEN, CDR2 SYDVKM. V gave up 3 bases and J gave up 5 bases; unmatched junction bases: 9. CDR3 length: 16 residues. CDR3 residues: CASSFGGLAEFNEQYF. DNA for the CDR3: TGTGCCAGCAGTTTTGGGGGACTAGCGGAGTTCAACGAGCAGTACTTC.

This rearrangement joins TRBV5-6 to TRBJ1-4, with D maybe TRBD1 (5 bases). From germline, CDR1 is SGHDT and CDR2 YYEEEE. This CDR3 has 13 amino acids. Trimming removed 4 bases at V and 8 bases at J, with 12 bases between. The CDR3 sequence is CASSGGGGEKLFF. The CDR3 DNA reads as TGTGCCAGCAGCGGCGGGGGTGGGGAAAAACTGTTTTTT.

The V and J genes are TRBV5-1 and TRBJ1-1, with D unresolved. V lost 0 bases and J 4 bases, leaving 7 bases between the germline ends. CDR3 length: 13 residues. Germline V CDR1 and CDR2: SGHRS, YFSETQ. The CDR3, as DNA: TGCGCCAGCAGCTTGGCGTTATCCACTGAAGCTTTCTTT. The encoded protein is CASSLALSTEAFF.

The chain joins TRBV6-1 to TRBJ1-1, with D possibly being TRBD1 (6 bases). CDR3 length: 15 residues. The germline V gene encodes CDR1 MNHNS and CDR2 SASEGT. V lost 3 bases and J 2 bases, leaving 13 bases between the germline ends. The CDR3 spells CASSDSGQPNTEAFF. DNA of the CDR3: TGTGCCAGCAGTGATTCCGGACAGCCTAACACTGAAGCTTTCTTT.

The chain uses TRBV27 and TRBJ2-2; weak D call: TRBD2 (8 bases). V dropped 4 bases and J dropped 6 bases, with 18 bases sitting between them. The length of the CDR3 is 16 residues. Germline values: CDR1 MNHEY, CDR2 SMNVEV (reference sequence). The CDR3 sequence: CASSYFGRGPPGELFF. The CDR3 DNA reads as TGTGCCAGCAGTTATTTCGGGAGGGGGCCACCCGGGGAGCTGTTTTTT.

This chain joins TRBV6-6 and TRBJ1-2; D perhaps matches TRBD1 (5 bases). The V gene's germline CDR1 is MNHNY and CDR2 SVGAGI (reference sequence). Trimming took off 10 bases at V and 9 bases at J, with 21 bases between the two ends. The CDR3 is 13 residues long. The DNA of the CDR3 is TGTGCCATCCTCGGGGGATCTCCTTTACGCTACACCTTC. It is translated as CAILGGSPLRYTF.

The V call is TRBV5-4, the J call TRBJ1-2; TRBD1 might be the D (6 bases). The CDR3 has 13 residues. Germline CDR1 reads SGHNT; CDR2 reads YYREEE (reference sequence). The V end was cut by 10 bases, the J end by 4 bases, with 17 bases between. CDR3 region: CAGGRDILYGYTF. CDR3 sequence (DNA): TGTGCCGGCGGACGGGACATCCTCTATGGCTACACCTTC.

CDR3 coding DNA: TGTGCCAGCAGTTATGGGGAGAATGGCTACACCTTC. This translates into CASSYGENGYTF. The rearrangement uses TRBV6-5 and TRBJ1-2; D unclear. Per the germline V gene, CDR1 is MNHEY and CDR2 is SVGAGI. Trimming took 3 bases from V and 6 from J, leaving 8 bases between them. The CDR3 is 12 amino acids.

The gene calls are TRBV4-1 and TRBJ1-2, with TRBD1 matching over 8 bases. The CDR3 is 17 residues long. Looked up from germline, CDR1 is MGHRA and CDR2 is YSYEKL. The trim removed 0 bases at V and 6 bases at J, leaving 12 bases unmatched. The CDR3 sequence: CASSQEQGNRGDNGYTF. CDR3 sequence (DNA): TGCGCCAGCAGCCAAGAACAGGGGAACAGGGGGGATAATGGCTACACCTTC.

The V and J genes are TRBV10-2 and TRBJ2-1; D perhaps matches TRBD2 (5 bases). V was pared by 6 bases and J by 4 bases, with 13 bases between. Germline CDR1 WSHSY, CDR2 SAAADI. This CDR3 has 14 residues. CDR3 sequence reads: CASRAPSGYNEQFF. Written as DNA, the CDR3 is TGCGCCAGCAGAGCCCCCTCGGGATACAATGAGCAGTTCTTC.

The V call is TRBV9, the J call TRBJ2-5, with 15 positions matching TRBD2. The CDR3 is 18 amino acids. V dropped 2 bases and J dropped 4; count of bases not matched to a gene: 9. The germline V gene encodes CDR1 SGDLS and CDR2 YYNGEE. In nucleotides, the CDR3 is TGTGCCAGCAGCGTTCGGACTAGCGGGAGGGGGTTTCGAGAGACCCAGTACTTC. This codes for CASSVRTSGRGFRETQYF.

The V gene is TRBV7-6, the J gene TRBJ2-7, with 10 bases matching TRBD2. J was trimmed by 3 bases and V by 5 bases; bases with no gene match: 1. CDR1 is SGHVS and CDR2 is FNYEAQ in the germline V gene. There are 13 residues in the CDR3. This CDR3 reads CASSPSGSYEQYF. The CDR3 DNA follows: TGTGCCAGCAGCCCTAGCGGGAGCTACGAGCAGTACTTC.

The rearrangement joins TRBV6-5 to TRBJ1-3; no clear D. Trimming took off 6 bases at V and 0 bases at J, with 9 bases between the two ends. This CDR3 has 14 amino acids. The germline gives CDR1 MNHEY, CDR2 SVGAGI. CDR3 coding DNA: TGTGCCAGCAGATCACCAGGCTCTGGAAACACCATATATTTT. Translated: CASRSPGSGNTIYF.

There are a few counts of this clone. V usage is TRBV19 and J usage is TRBJ1-1; no clear D. Germline CDR1 and CDR2: LNHDA and SQIVND (reference sequence). CDR3 length equals 13 residues. The V end was cut by 4 bases, the J end by 0 bases, with 6 bases between. CDR3 amino acids: CASSTGMNTEAFF. In nucleotides, the CDR3 is TGTGCCAGTAGTACGGGGATGAACACTGAAGCTTTCTTT.

This clone was seen only once. V is TRBV7-9 and J is TRBJ2-1, with D possibly matching TRBD1 (6 bases). Germline V gene data show CDR1 as SEHNR and CDR2 as FQNEAQ (reference sequence). V gave up 3 bases and J gave up 8 bases, with 14 bases separating them. The CDR3 covers 14 residues. The CDR3: CASSLGRDTDEQFF. Written as DNA, the CDR3 is TGTGCCAGCAGCTTGGGAAGGGACACGGATGAGCAGTTCTTC. The whole variable domain, remainder taken from reference TRBV7-9 and TRBJ2-1, is DTGVSQNPRHKITKRGQNVTFRCDPISEHNRLYWYRQTLGQGPEFLTYFQNEAQLEKSRLLSDRFSAERPKGSFSTLEIQRTEQGDSAMYLCASSLGRDTDEQFFGPGTRLTVL.

The chain joins TRBV10-3 to TRBJ2-7; the match to TRBD1 covers 8 bases. V lost 5 bases to trimming and J lost 2 bases; unmatched junction nucleotides: 5. The germline V gene encodes CDR1 ENHRY and CDR2 SYGVKD. The CDR3 is 14 residues long. CDR3 protein: CAISPDRAPYEQYF. CDR3 bases: TGTGCCATCAGTCCGGACAGGGCCCCCTACGAGCAGTACTTC.

Here the CDR3 reads CASRTSGGPNNEQFF. CDR3 sequence (DNA): TGTGCCAGTAGAACTAGCGGGGGGCCAAACAATGAGCAGTTCTTC. This chain connects TRBV19 to TRBJ2-1, with 12 bases identical to TRBD2. The length of the CDR3 is 15 residues. From germline, CDR1 is LNHDA and CDR2 SQIVND (reference sequence). V lost 6 bases and J lost 5; bases outside the gene matches: 5.

This chain uses TRBV5-6 with TRBJ1-6, with a tentative D call TRBD1 (6 bases). CDR1 is SGHDT and CDR2 is YYEEEE in the germline V gene. Between the trimmed V and J ends, which lost 4 bases and 0 bases, there was a span of 20 bases. This CDR3 contains 19 residues. CDR3 DNA sequence: TGTGCCAGCAGCCTGTACTACGGACAGATAAGCTCCTATAATTCACCCCTCCACTTT. As protein: CASSLYYGQISSYNSPLHF. Full variable domain (outside the CDR3, taken from reference TRBV5-6 and TRBJ1-6): DAGVTQSPTHLIKTRGQQVTLRCSPKSGHDTVSWYQQALGQGPQFIFQYYEEEERQRGNFPDRFSGHQFPNYSSELNVNALLLGDSALYLCASSLYYGQISSYNSPLHFGNGTRLTVT.

The gene calls are TRBV28 and TRBJ1-4; 9 bases map to TRBD1. V lost 6 bases, J lost 2 bases, and 4 bases stayed unmatched. CDR1 and CDR2 (germline): MDHEN, SYDVKM. The CDR3 loop spans 15 amino acids. The CDR3 region has the DNA TGTGCCAGCAGCACAGGGGGCGCGACTAATGAAAAACTGTTTTTT. It is translated as CASSTGGATNEKLFF.

The chain combines TRBV4-1 with TRBJ1-1, with D possibly being TRBD1 (5 bases). Trimming pared 0 bases from V and 4 bases from J, leaving 18 bases between. The CDR3 is 17 residues long. CDR1 MGHRA and CDR2 YSYEKL come from the germline V gene. As DNA, the CDR3 is TGCGCCAGCAGCCAAGAAGGAGGGAGGGGTATAGGCACTGAAGCTTTCTTT. Its protein product is CASSQEGGRGIGTEAFF.

This clone is a singleton in its sample. The rearrangement uses TRBV6-6 and TRBJ2-2; D is unresolved. Trimming stripped 3 bases from V and 4 bases from J, with 9 bases between. Germline V lookup: CDR1 MNHNY, CDR2 SVGAGI (reference sequence). CDR3 length equals 14 residues. The CDR3 DNA sequence: TGTGCCAGCAGTTATCTCGGTGGCACCGGGGAGCTGTTTTTT. Translated, it gives CASSYLGGTGELFF.

The DNA of the CDR3 is TGCGCCAGCAGCCAAGTACGGCGGACAGGGTTAGGTCTAGCGGGAGTGAATGAGCAGTTCTTC. Translated: CASSQVRRTGLGLAGVNEQFF. The J gene is TRBJ2-1, the V gene TRBV4-1; the match to TRBD2 covers 10 bases. This CDR3 region has 21 residues. With V trimmed by 1 base and J by 7 bases, 22 bases remained unmatched. Per the germline V gene, CDR1 is MGHRA and CDR2 is YSYEKL.

The chain employs TRBV29-1 and TRBJ2-1; 9 nucleotides align to TRBD2. Germline assignment: CDR1 SQVTM and CDR2 ANQGSEA. Trimming at V came to 5 bases and at J to 1 base, leaving 3 bases not matched to a gene. The CDR3 covers 14 residues. The CDR3 region has the DNA TGCAGCGTTCCAGCGGGAGGATCCTACAATGAGCAGTTCTTC. As protein: CSVPAGGSYNEQFF.

J is TRBJ2-1 and V is TRBV4-1; D possibly corresponds to TRBD2 (6 bases). The CDR3 contains 14 residues. The V gene lost 2 bases and the J gene lost 12 bases, with 17 bases spanning the gap. Germline loops: CDR1 MGHRA, CDR2 YSYEKL. Here the CDR3 reads CASSQPGTSQGQFF. The DNA for the CDR3 is TGCGCCAGCAGCCAACCCGGGACTTCACAAGGGCAGTTCTTC.

V usage is TRBV6-5 and J usage is TRBJ2-7; 7 nucleotides align to TRBD1. Germline V CDR1 and CDR2: MNHEY, SVGAGI. Losses at the gene ends were 5 bases for V and 4 bases for J; bases not matched to a gene: 5. The CDR3 totals 13 residues. This CDR3 reads CASSPGQTYEQYF. CDR3 bases: TGTGCCAGCAGTCCGGGACAGACTTACGAGCAGTACTTC.

V gene TRBV6-5 combines with J gene TRBJ2-7; the match to TRBD1 covers 10 bases. V trimming: 6 bases; J trimming: 6 bases; junction bases outside the gene matches: 5. The germline V gene encodes CDR1 MNHEY and CDR2 SVGAGI. The CDR3 covers 13 residues. CDR3 DNA: TGTGCCAGCAGATACCGGGACAGGGGCGAGCAGTACTTC. Translating gives CASRYRDRGEQYF.

The V and J genes are TRBV19 and TRBJ2-7, with D hard to call. CDR3 length: 14 amino acids. Germline lookup yields CDR1 LNHDA and CDR2 SQIVND (reference sequence). V gave up 3 bases and J gave up 2 bases, with 11 bases separating them. CDR3 DNA: TGTGCCAGTAGTATCCAGTGGGCTGCCTACGAGCAGTACTTC. Protein product: CASSIQWAAYEQYF.